This T cell receptor beta chain was documented in a study of cytomegalovirus exposure and HLA in healthy donors. Looked up from germline, CDR1 is MDHEN and CDR2 is SYDVKM. Trimming removed 2 bases at V and 2 bases at J, with 7 bases between. CDR3 size: 13 residues. Study-level results: Overall, roughly 170 TCR beta chains were annotated as cytomegalovirus-associated. Among TCR sequences, most were rare, though some public TCRs appeared in many donors. In vitro experiments confirmed that a few CMV-associated chains were specific for CMV antigens.

With respect to this clone: Its antigen is undetermined.

Only in-frame clones appear in the TCRdb table, and some are missing; sequencing was by immunoSEQ multiplex PCR. The sample carries fewer than 250,000 clones, around 87% recorded once. Sequencing used PBMCs. The chain links TRBV28 to TRBJ2-7, with no clear D. The receptor was isolated from a man aged 18 to 29 in good health and CMV-seronegative. In DNA, the CDR3 is TGTGCCAGCAGTTTAGGAGAGGCCTACGAGCAGTACTTC. This codes for CASSLGEAYEQYF.